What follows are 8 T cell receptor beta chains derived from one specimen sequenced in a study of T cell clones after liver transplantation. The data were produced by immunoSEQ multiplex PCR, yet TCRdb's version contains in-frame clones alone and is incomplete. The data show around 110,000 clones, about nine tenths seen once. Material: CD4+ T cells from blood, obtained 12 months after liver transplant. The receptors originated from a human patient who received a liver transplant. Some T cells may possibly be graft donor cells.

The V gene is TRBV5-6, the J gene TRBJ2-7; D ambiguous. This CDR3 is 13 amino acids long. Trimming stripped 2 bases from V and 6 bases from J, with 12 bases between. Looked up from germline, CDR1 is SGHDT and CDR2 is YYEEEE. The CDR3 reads CASSLDGYGEQYF. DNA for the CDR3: TGTGCCAGCAGCTTAGACGGGTATGGCGAGCAGTACTTC. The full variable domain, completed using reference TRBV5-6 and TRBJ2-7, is DAGVTQSPTHLIKTRGQQVTLRCSPKSGHDTVSWYQQALGQGPQFIFQYYEEEERQRGNFPDRFSGHQFPNYSSELNVNALLLGDSALYLCASSLDGYGEQYFGPGTRLTVT.

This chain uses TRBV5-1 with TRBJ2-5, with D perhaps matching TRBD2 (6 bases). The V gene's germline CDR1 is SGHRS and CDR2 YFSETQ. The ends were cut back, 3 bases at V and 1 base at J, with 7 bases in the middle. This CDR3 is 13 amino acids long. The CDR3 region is CASSSGSQETQYF. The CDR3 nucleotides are TGCGCCAGCAGCTCCGGGAGCCAAGAGACCCAGTACTTC.

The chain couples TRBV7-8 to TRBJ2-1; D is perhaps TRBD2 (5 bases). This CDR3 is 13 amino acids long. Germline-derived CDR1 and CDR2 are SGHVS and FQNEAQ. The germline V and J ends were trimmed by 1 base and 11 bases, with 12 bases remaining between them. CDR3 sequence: CASSLEEATKQFF. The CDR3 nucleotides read TGTGCCAGCAGCTTAGAGGAGGCTACCAAGCAGTTCTTC. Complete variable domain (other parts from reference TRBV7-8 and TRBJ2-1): GAGVSQSPRYKVAKRGQDVALRCDPISGHVSLFWYQQALGQGPEFLTYFQNEAQLDKSGLPSDRFFAERPEGSVSTLKIQRTQQEDSAVYLCASSLEEATKQFFGPGTRLTVL.

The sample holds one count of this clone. CDR3 sequence: CASSSETRNTEAFF. CDR3 DNA sequence: TGTGCCAGCAGCTCTGAGACGAGGAACACTGAAGCTTTCTTT. The chain combines TRBV7-9 with TRBJ1-1; no reliable D call. Trimming cost V 4 bases and J 1 base, with 10 bases left between them. The CDR3 is 14 amino acids. Germline assignment: CDR1 SEHNR and CDR2 FQNEAQ (reference sequence).

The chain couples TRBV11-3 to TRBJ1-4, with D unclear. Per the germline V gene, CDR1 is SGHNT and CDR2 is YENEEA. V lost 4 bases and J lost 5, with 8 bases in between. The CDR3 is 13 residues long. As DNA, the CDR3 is TGTGCCAGCAGCTATCGTGGGAATGAAAAACTGTTTTTT. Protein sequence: CASSYRGNEKLFF. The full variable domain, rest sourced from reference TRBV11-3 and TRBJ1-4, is EAGVVQSPRYKIIEKKQPVAFWCNPISGHNTLYWYLQNLGQGPELLIRYENEEAVDDSQLPKDRFSAERLKGVDSTLKIQPAELGDSAVYLCASSYRGNEKLFFGSGTQLSVL.

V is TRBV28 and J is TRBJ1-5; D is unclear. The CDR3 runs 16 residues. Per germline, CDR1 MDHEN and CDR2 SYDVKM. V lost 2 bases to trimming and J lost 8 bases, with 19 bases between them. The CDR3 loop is CASSLSPGPGGKPQHF. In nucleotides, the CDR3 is TGTGCCAGCAGTTTAAGTCCCGGACCCGGCGGAAAGCCCCAGCATTTT. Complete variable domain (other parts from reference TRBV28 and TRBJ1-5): DVKVTQSSRYLVKRTGEKVFLECVQDMDHENMFWYRQDPGLGLRLIYFSYDVKMKEKGDIPEGYSVSREKKERFSLILESASTNQTSMYLCASSLSPGPGGKPQHFGDGTRLSIL.

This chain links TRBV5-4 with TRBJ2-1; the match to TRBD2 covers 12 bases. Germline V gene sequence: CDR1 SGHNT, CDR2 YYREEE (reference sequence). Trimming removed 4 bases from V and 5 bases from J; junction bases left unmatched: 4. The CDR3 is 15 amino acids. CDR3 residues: CASSLLAGGNNEQFF. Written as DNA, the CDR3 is TGTGCCAGCAGCCTCCTAGCGGGAGGGAACAATGAGCAGTTCTTC.

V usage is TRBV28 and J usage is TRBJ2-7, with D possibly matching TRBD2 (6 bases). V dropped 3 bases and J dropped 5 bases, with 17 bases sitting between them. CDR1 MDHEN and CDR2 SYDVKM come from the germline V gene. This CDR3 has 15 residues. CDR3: CASSFIQGAGHEQYF. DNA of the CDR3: TGTGCCAGCAGTTTCATCCAGGGAGCGGGCCACGAGCAGTACTTC.